This T cell receptor (beta chain) comes out of a study of blood T cell repertoires in COVID-19. This clone was seen a handful of times. Per the study methods: For nucleated cells, counts were estimated from reference gene primer amplification. Sequencing used immunoSEQ multiplex PCR; TCRdb keeps in-frame clones, though not all of them. V, J and clone size reflect that table, while D and trimming were determined from the DNA. The table records about 340,000 clones, 80% to 90% of them present only once. Germline CDR1 GTSNPN, CDR2 SVGIG (reference sequence). Trimming pared 0 bases from V and 4 bases from J, leaving 6 bases between. The CDR3 has 13 residues.

The sequenced material came from peripheral blood. The V call is TRBV30, the J call TRBJ2-2; possibly TRBD2 for D (6 bases). The clonotype originates from a man aged 30-40 years with active or convalescent COVID-19. As DNA, the CDR3 is TGTGCCTGGAGTGTGGGGGGCACCGGGGAGCTGTTTTTT. Translating gives CAWSVGGTGELFF.